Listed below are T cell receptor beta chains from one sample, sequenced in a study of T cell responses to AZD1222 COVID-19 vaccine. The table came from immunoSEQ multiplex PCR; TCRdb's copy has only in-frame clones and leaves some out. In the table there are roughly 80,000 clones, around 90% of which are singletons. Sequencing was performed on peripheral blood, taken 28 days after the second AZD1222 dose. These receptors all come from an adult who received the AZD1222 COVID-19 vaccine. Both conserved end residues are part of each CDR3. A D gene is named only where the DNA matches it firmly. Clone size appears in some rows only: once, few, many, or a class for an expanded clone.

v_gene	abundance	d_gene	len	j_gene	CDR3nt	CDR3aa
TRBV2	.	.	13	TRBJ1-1	TGTGCCAGCCTCGAGACAGGGAACACTGAAGCTTTCTTT	CASLETGNTEAFF
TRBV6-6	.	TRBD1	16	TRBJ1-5	TGTGCCAGCAGGGTCGGGACAGGGGGCGCGGGACAGCCCCAGCATTTT	CASRVGTGGAGQPQHF
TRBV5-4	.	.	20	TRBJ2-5	TGTGCCAGCAGCTTGGCCTGGAGGTCAGGGACGGGGCGGGTGCCAGAGACCCAGTACTTC	CASSLAWRSGTGRVPETQYF
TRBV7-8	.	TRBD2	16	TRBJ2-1	TGTGCCAGCAGCCCGAGGGCTAGCGGGGATACTAATGAGCAGTTCTTC	CASSPRASGDTNEQFF
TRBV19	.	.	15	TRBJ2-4	TGTGCCAGTAGTATTCCGGGACTAGCCAAAAACATTCAGTACTTC	CASSIPGLAKNIQYF
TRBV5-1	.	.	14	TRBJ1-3	TGCGCCAGCAGCTCCATGACCTCTGGAAACACCATATATTTT	CASSSMTSGNTIYF
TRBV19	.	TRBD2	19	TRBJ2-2	TGTGCCAGTAGTCGCAGGACTAGCGGGGGGGCCGCACAGTACGGGGAGCTGTTTTTT	CASSRRTSGGAAQYGELFF
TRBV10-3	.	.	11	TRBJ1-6	TGTGCCATCGGGCCCAATTCACCCCTCCACTTT	CAIGPNSPLHF
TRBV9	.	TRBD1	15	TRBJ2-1	TGTGCCAGCAGCGCACCCGGACAGGGGGGCTATGAGCAGTTCTTC	CASSAPGQGGYEQFF
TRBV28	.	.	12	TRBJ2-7	TGTGCCAGCAGTTTAGCGGCCTACGAGCAGTACTTC	CASSLAAYEQYF
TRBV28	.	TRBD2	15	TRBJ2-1	TGTGCCAGCAGCCCCTGGACTAGCGGTAACAATGAGCAGTTCTTC	CASSPWTSGNNEQFF
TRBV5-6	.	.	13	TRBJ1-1	TGTGCCAGCAGCATCTCACAGAACACTGAAGCTTTCTTT	CASSISQNTEAFF
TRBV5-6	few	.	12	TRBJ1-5	TGTGCCAGCAGCCGCAGTAATCAGCCCCAGCATTTT	CASSRSNQPQHF
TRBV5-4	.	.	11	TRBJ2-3	TGTGCCAGCCTCTCGGGGGATACGCAGTATTTT	CASLSGDTQYF
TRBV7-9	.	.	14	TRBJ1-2	TGTGCCAGCAGCTTTGACAGCCGGTTGAATGGCTACACCTTC	CASSFDSRLNGYTF
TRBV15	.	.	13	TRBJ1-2	TGTGCCACCAGCAGAGGGGACACAGGGCGGCACACCTTC	CATSRGDTGRHTF
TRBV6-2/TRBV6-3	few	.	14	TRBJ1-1	TGTGCCAGCAGTTACAGGGGGGAGGATACTGAAGCTTTCTTT	CASSYRGEDTEAFF
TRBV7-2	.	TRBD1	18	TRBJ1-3	TGTGCCAGCAGTTTATCCCCGGGACAGTCCCGCTCTGGAAACACCATATATTTT	CASSLSPGQSRSGNTIYF
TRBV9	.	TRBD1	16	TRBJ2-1	TGTGCCAGCAGCCCATCCCGGGACAGGGGATACAATGAGCAGTTCTTC	CASSPSRDRGYNEQFF
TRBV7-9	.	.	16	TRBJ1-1	TGTGCCAGCAGCTCAACAGGGCGGTGGATGAACACTGAAGCTTTCTTT	CASSSTGRWMNTEAFF
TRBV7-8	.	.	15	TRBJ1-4	TGTGCCAGCAGCTTAGGAGGCAGCCTTAATGAAAAACTGTTTTTT	CASSLGGSLNEKLFF
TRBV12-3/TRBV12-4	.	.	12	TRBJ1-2	TGTGCCAGCAGTTTTCATGAGAATGGCTACACCTTC	CASSFHENGYTF
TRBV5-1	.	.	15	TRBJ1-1	TGCGCCAGCAGCTCCACAGGGCTCGATGGCACTGAAGCTTTCTTT	CASSSTGLDGTEAFF
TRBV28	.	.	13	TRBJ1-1	TGTGCCAGCAGTTCGGAGGGAGTTACTGAAGCTTTCTTT	CASSSEGVTEAFF
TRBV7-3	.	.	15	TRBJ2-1	TGTGCCAGCAGCTTATCGGCGGGGAGCCAGAATGAGCAGTTCTTC	CASSLSAGSQNEQFF
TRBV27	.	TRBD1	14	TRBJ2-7	TGTGCCAGCAGTTTCTGGACAGGGAGCTACGAGCAGTACTTC	CASSFWTGSYEQYF
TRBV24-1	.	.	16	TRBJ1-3	TGTGCCACCAGTGATTCTTCGAGGGGGGCTGGAAACACCATATATTTT	CATSDSSRGAGNTIYF
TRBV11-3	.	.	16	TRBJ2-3	TGTGCCAGCAGCGGGGGGGCGAATACCCGCACAGATACGCAGTATTTT	CASSGGANTRTDTQYF
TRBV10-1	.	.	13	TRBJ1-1	TGCGCCAGCAGGTCAGGGGTGGGGACTGAAGCTTTCTTT	CASRSGVGTEAFF
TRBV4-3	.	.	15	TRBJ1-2	TGCGCCAGCAGCCAGCTCTGGGATGAGGGATATGGCTACACCTTC	CASSQLWDEGYGYTF
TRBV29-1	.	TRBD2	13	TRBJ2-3	TGCAGCGTACTAGCGGGGAGCACAGATACGCAGTATTTT	CSVLAGSTDTQYF
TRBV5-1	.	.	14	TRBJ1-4	TGCGCCAGCAGCTTGACGGCAGAGCGAGAAAAACTGTTTTTT	CASSLTAEREKLFF
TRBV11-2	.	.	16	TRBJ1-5	TGTGCCAGCAGCGACACCGGGAGGGGGGGCAATCAGCCCCAGCATTTT	CASSDTGRGGNQPQHF
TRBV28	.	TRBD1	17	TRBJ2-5	TGTGCCAGCAGTCGCCCCCCCTCGGACAGGTTCCCACGGACCCAGTACTTC	CASSRPPSDRFPRTQYF
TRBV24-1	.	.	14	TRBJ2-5	TGTGCCACCAGTGATACACAGGGTGGGGAGACCCAGTACTTC	CATSDTQGGETQYF
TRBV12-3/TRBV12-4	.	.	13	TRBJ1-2	TGTGCCAGCAGTTATACGGTGAACTATGGCTACACCTTC	CASSYTVNYGYTF
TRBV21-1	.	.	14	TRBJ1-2	TGTGCCAGCAGCAAATCGATGCTAGTTAGGGGCTACACCTTC	CASSKSMLVRGYTF
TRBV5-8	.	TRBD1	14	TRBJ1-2	TGTGCCAGCAGCTTGCCCAGGGGGACCGGCAGCTACACCTTC	CASSLPRGTGSYTF
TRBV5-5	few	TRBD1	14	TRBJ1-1	TGTGCCAGCAGCTTAACAGGGGACAACACTGAAGCTTTCTTT	CASSLTGDNTEAFF
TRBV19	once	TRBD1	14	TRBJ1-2	TGTGCCAGTACAACTGGACAGGGCGGGGACGGCTACACCTTC	CASTTGQGGDGYTF
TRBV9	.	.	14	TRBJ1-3	TGTGCCAGCAGGCCGGCAGGGTCTGGAAACACCATATATTTT	CASRPAGSGNTIYF
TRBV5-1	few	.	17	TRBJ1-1	TGCGCCAGCAGCTTGCCCGAGTCGCAGGGTAGGGACACTGAAGCTTTCTTT	CASSLPESQGRDTEAFF
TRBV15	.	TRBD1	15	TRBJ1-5	TGTGCCACCAGTCCCGGGACAGGGTTCAATCAGCCCCAGCATTTT	CATSPGTGFNQPQHF
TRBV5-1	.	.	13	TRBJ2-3	TGCGCCAGCAGCTCAACAGGGACCGATACGCAGTATTTT	CASSSTGTDTQYF
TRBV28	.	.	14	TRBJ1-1	TGTGCCAGCAGTTTAGTCGGAATGAACACTGAAGCTTTCTTT	CASSLVGMNTEAFF
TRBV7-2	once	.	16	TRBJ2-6	TGTGCCAGCAGCCATATTGGCATCTCTGGGGCCAACGTCCTGACTTTC	CASSHIGISGANVLTF
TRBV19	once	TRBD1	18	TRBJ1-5	TGTGCCAGTAGTACCATCCTGGGGAGGGGGCCTCTCGGTCAGCCCCAGCATTTT	CASSTILGRGPLGQPQHF
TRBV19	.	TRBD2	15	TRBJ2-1	TGTGCCAGTAGTTGGGGCCCGGGGGGGAGCGATGAGCAGTTCTTC	CASSWGPGGSDEQFF
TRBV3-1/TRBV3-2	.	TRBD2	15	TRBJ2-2	TGTGCCAGCAGCCAGAGCGGGGGGCACACCGGGGAGCTGTTTTTT	CASSQSGGHTGELFF
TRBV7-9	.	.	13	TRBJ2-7	TGTGCCAGCAGCTTAAACACCCAGTACGAGCAGTACTTC	CASSLNTQYEQYF
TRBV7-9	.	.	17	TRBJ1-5	TGTGCCAGCAGCTTAGGGACCGGGACAACTAGCAATCAGCCCCAGCATTTT	CASSLGTGTTSNQPQHF
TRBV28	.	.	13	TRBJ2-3	TGTGCCAGCAGTTTTTCCGCCACAGATACGCAGTATTTT	CASSFSATDTQYF
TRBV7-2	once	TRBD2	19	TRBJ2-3	TGTGCCAGCAGCTGGACTAGCGGGGGGACTACTATTAGCACAGATACGCAGTATTTT	CASSWTSGGTTISTDTQYF
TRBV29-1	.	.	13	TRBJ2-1	TGCAGCGTGCCCGGAGGCTCCGACAATGAGCAGTTCTTC	CSVPGGSDNEQFF
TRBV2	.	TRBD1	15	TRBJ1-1	TGTGCCAGCAGTGAAAGGACAGGGGAGAACACTGAAGCTTTCTTT	CASSERTGENTEAFF
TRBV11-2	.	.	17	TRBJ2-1	TGTGCCAGCAGCTCGAAAACTACCAGGATACGCTACAATGAGCAGTTCTTC	CASSSKTTRIRYNEQFF
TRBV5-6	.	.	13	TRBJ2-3	TGTGCCAGCAGCTTGCTGCTCACAGATACGCAGTATTTT	CASSLLLTDTQYF
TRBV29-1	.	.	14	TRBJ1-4	TGCAGCGTTGAAGATGGGTTTCTGGCTGAAAAACTGTTTTTT	CSVEDGFLAEKLFF
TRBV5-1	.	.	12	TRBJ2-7	TGCGCCAGCAGCTTGAGCGACGACGAGCAGTACTTC	CASSLSDDEQYF